The present TCR beta chain was sequenced within a study of blood T cells in healthy people across ages. Germline CDR1 is MNHEY and CDR2 is SVGAGI. The CDR3 runs to 17 residues. Trimming shortened V by 3 bases and J by 1 base, and 15 bases separated the two germline ends. This clonotype was seen many times. The antigen is not known. Findings of the study overall: CMV infection status of these donors was not known. Comparison with aged donors showed that long-lived donors had more naive CD4+ cells and higher diversity. Significant beta diversity loss was already apparent by age about 39, declining roughly linearly.

It was with a sample-barcoded 5' primer and a J-beta primer mix that a second PCR of about 6 to 12 cycles was run. TCRdb analysed the 5' RACE reads with MiXCR anew, one entry per CDR3 protein. The table shows roughly 680,000 distinct CDR3 sequences, with about 51% occurring only once. Collection of roughly 9.6 milliliters of peripheral blood was performed for each donor. J is TRBJ2-2 and V is TRBV6-5; D is undetermined. Sequences were obtained from blood. The receptor was derived from a woman of 80 years or more in good health. The CDR3 loop is CASSYTWARWNTGELFF. As DNA, the CDR3 is TGTGCCAGCAGTTATACCTGGGCGCGGTGGAACACCGGGGAGCTGTTTTTT.